This section outlines one TCR beta chain sequence together with its context. The antigen remains unidentified. The source of the sample is a study of lymphopenia after photon versus proton radiotherapy. Assay: immunoSEQ multiplex PCR; the TCRdb copy retains only in-frame clones and omits some. This table holds about 34,000 clones, 84% found once. Looked up from germline, CDR1 is MDHEN and CDR2 is SYDVKM. Deletions cut 5 bases from V and 4 bases from J, with 6 bases between. CDR3 length: 11 residues. Overall study results and limits: Relative stability marked proton patients; photon patients lost diversity and naive cells. After the lymphocyte nadir, photon-treated repertoires showed oligoclonal expansion, especially of CD8+ Temra cells. Better survival with proton therapy was suggested as possible, not demonstrated. In patients who died, overall survival fell as post-nadir TCR diversity dropped more.

The V call is TRBV28, the J call TRBJ2-7; D ambiguous. This receptor was taken from a woman aged 70-85 years with pancreatic cancer. The material sequenced was peripheral blood, taken from a patient treated with proton-based radiotherapy. CDR3: CASSGRYEQYF. The DNA for the CDR3 is TGTGCCAGCAGTGGCCGATACGAGCAGTACTTC.